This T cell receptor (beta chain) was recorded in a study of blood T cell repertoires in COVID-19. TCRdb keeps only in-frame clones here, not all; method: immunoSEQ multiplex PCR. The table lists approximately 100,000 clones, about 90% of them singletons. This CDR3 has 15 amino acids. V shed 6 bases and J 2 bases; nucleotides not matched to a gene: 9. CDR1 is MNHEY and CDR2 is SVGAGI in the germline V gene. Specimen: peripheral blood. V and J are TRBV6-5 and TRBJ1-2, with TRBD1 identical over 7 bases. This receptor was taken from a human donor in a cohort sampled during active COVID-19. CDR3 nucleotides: TGTGCCAGCAGCCGACCGGGACAGCTAAACTATGGCTACACCTTC. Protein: CASSRPGQLNYGYTF.